The 9 T cell receptor beta chains below come from one sample, sequenced in a study of blood T cell repertoires in COVID-19. Sequencing used immunoSEQ multiplex PCR; TCRdb keeps in-frame clones, though not all of them. Of roughly 100,000 clones in the sample, roughly nine tenths were seen once. The source material was peripheral blood. The receptors derive from a woman over 75 with acute or convalescent COVID-19.

The chain joins TRBV6-5 to TRBJ1-5; 7 nucleotides align to TRBD1. The CDR3 has 14 amino acids. Germline V CDR1 and CDR2: MNHEY, SVGAGI. J was trimmed by 3 bases and V by 6 bases; bases with no gene match: 5. Written as DNA, the CDR3 is TGTGCCAGCAGACCGGGACAGAACAATCAGCCCCAGCATTTT. This encodes CASRPGQNNQPQHF.

The J gene is TRBJ2-5, the V gene TRBV5-1; the match to TRBD2 covers 9 bases. J was trimmed by 1 base and V by 4 bases; bases with no gene match: 11. This CDR3 contains 17 residues. The germline V gene encodes CDR1 SGHRS and CDR2 YFSETQ. CDR3 loop: CASSLLLAGLIQETQYF. CDR3 sequence (DNA): TGCGCCAGCAGCCTTCTGCTAGCGGGACTCATCCAAGAGACCCAGTACTTC.

This chain joins TRBV28 and TRBJ1-2; D call uncertain. Deletions cut 3 bases from V and 2 bases from J, with 10 bases between. Germline-derived CDR1 and CDR2 are MDHEN and SYDVKM. CDR3 length: 14 amino acids. CDR3 sequence (DNA): TGTGCCAGCAGTTTTCAGAATTTCAACTATGGCTACACCTTC. As protein: CASSFQNFNYGYTF.

This chain uses TRBV9 with TRBJ2-1; 11 bases match TRBD2. The J segment lost 9 bases and the V segment lost 3 bases, leaving 8 bases of the junction unmatched. This CDR3 has 15 residues. Germline V lookup: CDR1 SGDLS, CDR2 YYNGEE. CDR3 nucleotide sequence: TGTGCCAGCAGCGCCCTCGGACTAGCGGGCGGTGAGCAGTTCTTC. Protein: CASSALGLAGGEQFF.

J is TRBJ1-6 and V is TRBV3-1 (or the pseudogene TRBV3-2); 10 bases are shared with TRBD1. After removal of 1 base from V and 9 bases from J, the junction contained 3 bases not matched to a gene. This CDR3 region has 15 residues. The germline V gene has CDR1 LGHDT and CDR2 YNNKEL (reference sequence). The CDR3: CASSQAGTGASPLHF. CDR3 in DNA: TGTGCCAGCAGCCAAGCCGGGACAGGGGCTTCACCCCTCCACTTT.

This chain joins TRBV19 and TRBJ1-6, with D perhaps matching TRBD1 (6 bases). CDR3 length: 15 amino acids. V was pared by 3 bases and J by 4 bases, with 10 bases between. From germline, CDR1 is LNHDA and CDR2 SQIVND (reference sequence). The CDR3 nucleotides are TGTGCCAGTAGTATGGGGGCTCAGTATAATTCACCCCTCCACTTT. It is translated as CASSMGAQYNSPLHF.

The chain carries TRBV19 and TRBJ1-1; 10 positions agree with TRBD1. The germline gives CDR1 LNHDA, CDR2 SQIVND (reference sequence). The length of the CDR3 is 15 residues. Trimming at V came to 6 bases and at J to 6 bases, leaving 10 bases not matched to a gene. The DNA for the CDR3 is TGTGCCAGTAGCCAGTCGACAGGGGGCAAGGCTGAAGCTTTCTTT. This gives the protein CASSQSTGGKAEAFF.

The V call is TRBV5-1, the J call TRBJ1-1, with 8 bases that match TRBD1. The germline gives CDR1 SGHRS, CDR2 YFSETQ. The CDR3 sequence is 16 residues long. The junction had 9 bases not matched to a gene; V was cut back by 5 bases and J by 0 bases. CDR3 coding DNA: TGCGCCAGCAGGGTAAATACGGACAGGGTGAACACTGAAGCTTTCTTT. Translated: CASRVNTDRVNTEAFF.

Concerning this clone itself: The junction differs from germline at one of its ends, possibly a read error. This rearrangement joins TRBV29-1 to TRBJ2-1; 8 nucleotides agree with TRBD1. Germline V gene data show CDR1 as SQVTM and CDR2 as ANQGSEA. The CDR3 is 11 residues long. DNA for the CDR3: TGCAGCGTGACCCCCCGGACAGGGATCCTCTTC. This encodes CSVTPRTGILF.